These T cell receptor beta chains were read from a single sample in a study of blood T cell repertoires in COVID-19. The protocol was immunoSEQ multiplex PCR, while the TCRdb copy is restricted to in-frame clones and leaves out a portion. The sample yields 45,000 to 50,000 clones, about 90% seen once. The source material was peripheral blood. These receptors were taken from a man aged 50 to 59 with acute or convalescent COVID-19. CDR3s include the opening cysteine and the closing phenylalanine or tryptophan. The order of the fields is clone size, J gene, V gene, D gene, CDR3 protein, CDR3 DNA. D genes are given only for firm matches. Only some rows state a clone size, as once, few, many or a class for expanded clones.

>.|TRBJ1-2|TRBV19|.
CATRQLPNYGYTF
TGTGCCACAAGACAGCTTCCTAACTATGGCTACACCTTC
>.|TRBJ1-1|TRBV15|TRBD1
CATSSSIGQETSEAFF
TGTGCCACCAGCAGCTCTATTGGACAGGAGACTTCTGAAGCTTTCTTT
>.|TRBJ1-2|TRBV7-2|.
CASSSTWTDQYGYTF
TGTGCCAGCAGCTCAACTTGGACAGACCAGTATGGCTACACCTTC
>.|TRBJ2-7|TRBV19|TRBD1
CASSIGGQGNEQYF
TGTGCCAGTAGTATAGGCGGACAGGGGAACGAGCAGTACTTC
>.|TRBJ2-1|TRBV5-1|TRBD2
CASSSGPAGEYNEQFF
TGCGCCAGCAGCTCTGGTCCAGCGGGGGAATACAATGAGCAGTTCTTC
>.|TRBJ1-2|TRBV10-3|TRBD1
CAISERTGNYGYTF
TGTGCCATCAGTGAGAGGACAGGAAACTATGGCTACACCTTC
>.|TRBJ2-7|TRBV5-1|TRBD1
CASTPGQGASGYEQYF
TGCGCCAGCACCCCCGGACAGGGGGCGTCTGGGTACGAGCAGTACTTC
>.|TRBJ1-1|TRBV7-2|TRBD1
CASSSQGAVNTEAFF
TGTGCCAGCAGCTCCCAGGGGGCGGTGAACACTGAAGCTTTCTTT
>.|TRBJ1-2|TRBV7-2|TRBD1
CASSLRDSRYGYTF
TGTGCCAGCAGCTTGAGGGACAGCCGATATGGCTACACCTTC
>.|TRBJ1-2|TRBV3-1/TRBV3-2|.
CASSQDLAGRQSGYTF
TGTGCCAGCAGCCAAGATTTGGCAGGGCGCCAGTCGGGCTACACCTTC
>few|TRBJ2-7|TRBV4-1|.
CASSGGIGYEQYF
TGCGCCAGCAGCGGAGGTATCGGCTACGAGCAGTACTTC
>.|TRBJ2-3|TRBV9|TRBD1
CASSADRAADTQYF
TGTGCCAGCAGCGCCGACAGGGCCGCAGATACGCAGTATTTT
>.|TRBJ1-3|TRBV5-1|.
CASSLETDSFATIYF
TGCGCCAGCAGCTTGGAAACCGACAGCTTCGCCACCATATATTTT
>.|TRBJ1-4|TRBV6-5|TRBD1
CAHRLDRGNEKLFF
TGTGCCCACCGGCTGGACAGGGGTAATGAAAAACTGTTTTTT
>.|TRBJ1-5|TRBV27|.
CASSLSHPNQPQHF
TGTGCCAGCAGTTTGTCACACCCTAATCAGCCCCAGCATTTT
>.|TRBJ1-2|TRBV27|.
CASSPPGYRSYTF
TGTGCCAGCAGCCCGCCGGGCTACAGGAGCTACACCTTC
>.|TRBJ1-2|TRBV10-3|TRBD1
CAISDPPHTGQGAGGYTF
TGTGCCATCAGTGATCCCCCCCACACCGGACAGGGGGCTGGCGGCTACACCTTC
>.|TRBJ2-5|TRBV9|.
CASSETEKGSQYF
TGTGCCAGCAGCGAGACAGAAAAGGGGTCCCAGTACTTC
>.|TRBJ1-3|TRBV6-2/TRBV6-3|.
CASSYGGALSGNTIYF
TGTGCCAGCAGTTACGGCGGGGCGCTCTCTGGAAACACCATATATTTT
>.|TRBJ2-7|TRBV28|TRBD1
CASSFAWGQTYEQYF
TGTGCCAGCAGTTTCGCTTGGGGACAGACCTACGAGCAGTACTTC
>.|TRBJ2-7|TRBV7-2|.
CASSLAPQGRLNEQYF
TGTGCCAGCAGCTTAGCTCCTCAGGGAAGATTAAACGAGCAGTACTTC
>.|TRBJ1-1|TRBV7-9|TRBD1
CASSLEGQGNTEAFF
TGTGCCAGCAGCTTAGAAGGACAGGGGAACACTGAAGCTTTCTTT
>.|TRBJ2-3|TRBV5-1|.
CASLLGVSSTDTQYF
TGCGCCAGCTTGCTCGGGGTATCTAGCACAGATACGCAGTATTTT
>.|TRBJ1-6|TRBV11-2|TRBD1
CASSLDTGARNSPLHF
TGTGCCAGCAGCTTAGATACAGGGGCGCGTAATTCACCCCTCCACTTT
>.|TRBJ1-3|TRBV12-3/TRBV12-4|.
CASSRTVLYF
TGTGCCAGCAGTAGGACAGTACTATATTTT
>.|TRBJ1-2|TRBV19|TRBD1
CASILTGTADYGYTF
TGTGCCAGTATTCTTACCGGGACAGCTGACTATGGCTACACCTTC
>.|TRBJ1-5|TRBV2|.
CASRGRDQPQHF
TGTGCCAGCAGGGGGCGAGATCAGCCCCAGCATTTT
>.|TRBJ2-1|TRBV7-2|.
CASSLSLDPRLNEQFF
TGTGCCAGCAGCTTATCACTAGATCCGAGGTTGAATGAGCAGTTCTTC
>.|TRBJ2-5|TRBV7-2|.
CASSPLAPSQETQYF
TGTGCCAGCAGCCCTCTAGCGCCATCCCAAGAGACCCAGTACTTC
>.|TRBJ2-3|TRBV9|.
CASQGSTDTQYF
TGTGCCAGCCAGGGAAGCACAGATACGCAGTATTTT
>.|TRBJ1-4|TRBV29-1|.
CSVIVVQGRDGKLFF
TGCAGCGTGATCGTGGTTCAGGGCAGGGATGGAAAACTGTTTTTT
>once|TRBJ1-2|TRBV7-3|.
CASSPQQGWGYTF
TGTGCCAGCAGCCCACAACAGGGCTGGGGCTACACCTTC
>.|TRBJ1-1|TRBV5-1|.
CASSLVGTPNTEAFF
TGCGCCAGCAGCTTGGTTGGGACTCCTAACACTGAAGCTTTCTTT
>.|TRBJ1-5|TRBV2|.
CASSESASRQPQHF
TGTGCCAGCTCCGAAAGCGCATCACGTCAGCCCCAGCATTTT
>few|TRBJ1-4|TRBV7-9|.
CASSLYSDANEKLFF
TGTGCCAGCAGCTTATATTCAGATGCTAATGAAAAACTGTTTTTT
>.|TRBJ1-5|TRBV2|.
CASSPGAGEHF
TGTGCCAGCAGTCCCGGAGCGGGTGAGCATTTT
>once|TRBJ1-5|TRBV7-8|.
CASSLEFSGEGNQPQHF
TGTGCCAGCAGCTTAGAGTTCTCGGGGGAGGGGAATCAGCCCCAGCATTTT
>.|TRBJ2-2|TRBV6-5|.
CASVGANSGELFF
TGTGCCAGCGTTGGGGCGAACTCCGGGGAGCTGTTTTTT
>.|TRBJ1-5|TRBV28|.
CASSEAGDSNQPQHF
TGTGCCAGCAGTGAAGCAGGGGATAGCAATCAGCCCCAGCATTTT